Presented here are 2 T cell receptor beta chains from one specimen sequenced in a study of T cell changes during pregnancy in multiple sclerosis. Assay: immunoSEQ multiplex PCR; the TCRdb copy retains only in-frame clones and omits some. This repertoire shows tens of thousands of clones, around 93% found once; its top ten account for 3% to 4%. This material consisted of CD8+ T cells from peripheral blood mononuclear cells, taken in the second trimester of pregnancy. The receptors here all came from a female donor with multiple sclerosis, enrolled in a pregnancy study.

J is TRBJ2-3 and V is TRBV9, with D perhaps matching TRBD2 (6 bases). Trimming took 4 bases from V and 6 from J, leaving 21 bases between them. CDR1 is SGDLS, CDR2 YYNGEE, per germline. This CDR3 contains 16 residues. CDR3 protein: CASSLRGGGPQDTQYF. CDR3 DNA: TGTGCCAGCAGCCTACGAGGCGGAGGGCCCCAGGATACGCAGTATTTT.

This rearrangement joins TRBV29-1 to TRBJ2-7; 8 bases line up with TRBD1. The CDR3 totals 13 residues. Losses at the gene ends were 4 bases for V and 2 bases for J; bases not matched to a gene: 4. Per the germline V gene, CDR1 is SQVTM and CDR2 is ANQGSEA. CDR3 sequence (DNA): TGCAGCGTTGTCACGGGACAGGCCTACGAGCAGTACTTC. Encoded protein: CSVVTGQAYEQYF.